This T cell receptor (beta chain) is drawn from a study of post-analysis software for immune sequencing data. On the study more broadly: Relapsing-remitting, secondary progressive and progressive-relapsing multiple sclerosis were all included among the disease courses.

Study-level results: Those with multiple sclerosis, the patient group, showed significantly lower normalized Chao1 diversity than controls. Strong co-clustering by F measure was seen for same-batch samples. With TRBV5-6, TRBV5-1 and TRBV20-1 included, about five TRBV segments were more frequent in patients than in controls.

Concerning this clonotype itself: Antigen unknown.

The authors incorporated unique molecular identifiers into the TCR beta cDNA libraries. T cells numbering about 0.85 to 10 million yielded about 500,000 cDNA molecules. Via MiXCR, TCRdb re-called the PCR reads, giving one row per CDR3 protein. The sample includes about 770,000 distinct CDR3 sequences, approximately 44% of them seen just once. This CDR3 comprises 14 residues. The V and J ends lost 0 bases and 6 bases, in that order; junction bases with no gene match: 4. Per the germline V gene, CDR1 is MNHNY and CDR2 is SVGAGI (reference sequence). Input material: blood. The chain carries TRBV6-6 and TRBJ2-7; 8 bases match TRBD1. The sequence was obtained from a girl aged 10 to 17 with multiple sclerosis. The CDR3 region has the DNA TGTGCCAGCAGTTACTCGGGACAGGAGGGCGAGCAGTACTTC. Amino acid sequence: CASSYSGQEGEQYF.